A single sample is the source of the 27 T cell receptor beta chains below, sequenced in a study of blood T cell repertoires in COVID-19. The table came from immunoSEQ multiplex PCR; TCRdb's copy has only in-frame clones and leaves some out. The sample contains 90,000 to 150,000 clones, around four fifths of which appear only once. The sequenced sample was peripheral blood. Every receptor here comes from a human donor in a cohort sampled during active COVID-19.

This chain uses TRBV7-2 with TRBJ1-4, with 7 bases that match TRBD1. The CDR3 extends over 14 amino acids. Germline V lookup: CDR1 SGHTA, CDR2 FQGNSA. Trimming removed 1 base from V and 8 bases from J; junction bases left unmatched: 4. CDR3 loop: CASSLGTGAEKLFF. The CDR3 region has the DNA TGTGCCAGCAGCTTAGGGACAGGCGCAGAAAAACTGTTTTTT.

This sequence joins TRBV12-3 or TRBV12-4 and TRBJ2-5; a weak D match, TRBD1 (5 bases). V gave up 7 bases and J gave up 1 base, with 10 bases separating them. This CDR3 spans 13 amino acids. Here the CDR3 DNA reads TGTGCCAGCACAATAGGGGTCCAAGAGACCCAGTACTTC. Amino acids: CASTIGVQETQYF.

The chain combines TRBV4-1 with TRBJ2-1, with 7 bases identical to TRBD2. This CDR3 has 15 residues. CDR1 MGHRA and CDR2 YSYEKL come from the germline V gene. The ends lost 7 bases at V and 0 bases at J; junction bases unmatched: 6. CDR3 residues: CASTLAGSSYNEQFF. The CDR3, as DNA: TGCGCCAGCACCTTAGCGGGTTCCTCCTACAATGAGCAGTTCTTC.

The V and J genes are TRBV7-6 and TRBJ2-7; tentatively, D is TRBD2 (5 bases). Trimming left V 8 bases short and J 0 bases short, with 11 bases between. The CDR3 extends over 13 amino acids. In germline, CDR1 is SGHVS, CDR2 FNYEAQ. CDR3 bases: TGTGCCAGCGGACCGGGGAGCTCCTACGAGCAGTACTTC. This encodes CASGPGSSYEQYF. Drawing the rest from reference TRBV7-6 and TRBJ2-7, the complete variable domain is GAGVSQSPRYKVTKRGQDVALRCDPISGHVSLYWYRQALGQGPEFLTYFNYEAQQDKSGLPNDRFSAERPEGSISTLTIQRTEQRDSAMYRCASGPGSSYEQYFGPGTRLTVT.

CDR3 coding DNA: TGTGCCAGCAGTTACCTCCGGACAGTCAGTGAGCAGTACTTC. Its translation is CASSYLRTVSEQYF. V usage is TRBV6-5 and J usage is TRBJ2-7, with D tentatively TRBD1 (6 bases). V dropped 2 bases and J dropped 7 bases, with 15 bases sitting between them. The CDR3 consists of 14 residues. Germline assignment: CDR1 MNHEY and CDR2 SVGAGI.

The chain recombines TRBV6-5 with TRBJ2-7; D remains ambiguous. The CDR3 is 14 residues long. Germline-derived CDR1 and CDR2 are MNHEY and SVGAGI. The V gene lost 2 bases and the J gene lost 0 bases, with 8 bases spanning the gap. The CDR3 protein is CASSYLADSYEQYF. In DNA form, the CDR3 reads TGTGCCAGCAGTTACCTGGCGGACTCCTACGAGCAGTACTTC.

The CDR3 coding sequence is TGTGCCAGTAGTATAGTAGCGGGGTACCAAGAGACCCAGTACTTC. Encoded protein: CASSIVAGYQETQYF. V and J are TRBV19 and TRBJ2-5; 8 bases map to TRBD2. CDR3 length: 15 amino acids. CDR1 and CDR2 from the germline V gene are LNHDA and SQIVND (reference sequence). V shed 1 base, J shed 0 bases, and the junction held 1 base outside the gene matches.

The chain employs TRBV14 and TRBJ2-7; 8 bases line up with TRBD1. This CDR3 has 14 residues. Germline CDR1 reads SGHDN; CDR2 reads FVKESK. The junction had 5 bases not matched to a gene; V was cut back by 2 bases and J by 5 bases. CDR3 sequence (DNA): TGTGCCAGCAGCCAAATCGACAGGGGCCACGAGCAGTACTTC. Its protein is CASSQIDRGHEQYF. The full variable domain, rest sourced from reference TRBV14 and TRBJ2-7, is EAGVTQFPSHSVIEKGQTVTLRCDPISGHDNLYWYRRVMGKEIKFLLHFVKESKQDESGMPNNRFLAERTGGTYSTLKVQPAELEDSGVYFCASSQIDRGHEQYFGPGTRLTVT.

The chain is built from TRBV27 and TRBJ2-3; a possible D gene is TRBD1 (6 bases). The germline V gene encodes CDR1 MNHEY and CDR2 SMNVEV (reference sequence). The CDR3 runs to 16 residues. Trimming removed 2 bases at V and 2 bases at J, with 14 bases between. The CDR3 coding sequence is TGTGCCAGCAGTTTACGGAGCAGGGGTGCCACAGATACGCAGTATTTT. This encodes CASSLRSRGATDTQYF.

The V and J genes are TRBV9 and TRBJ1-2; the D is unclear. The CDR3 has 14 amino acids. V was clipped by 0 bases and J by 2 bases, with 8 bases between them. CDR1 is SGDLS and CDR2 is YYNGEE in the germline V gene. CDR3 sequence (DNA): TGTGCCAGCAGCGTAGGAGGATTGAACTATGGCTACACCTTC. The encoded protein is CASSVGGLNYGYTF.

In its sample, this clone was seen once. The chain couples TRBV29-1 to TRBJ2-1, with 10 bases lining up with TRBD1. The CDR3 contains 16 residues. Germline lookup yields CDR1 SQVTM and CDR2 ANQGSEA. V lost 5 bases to trimming and J lost 7 bases; unmatched junction nucleotides: 14. CDR3 sequence reads: CSVSGTGVKGSNEQFF. The CDR3 DNA sequence: TGCAGCGTTAGCGGGACAGGGGTAAAGGGGTCGAATGAGCAGTTCTTC.

The chain joins TRBV18 to TRBJ2-5, with 9 bases lining up with TRBD2. The CDR3 runs 15 residues. In germline, CDR1 is KGHSH, CDR2 LQKENI. Germline trimming cut 3 bases from V and 0 bases from J; bases unmatched to any gene: 2. The DNA for the CDR3 is TGTGCCAGCTCACCGCGACTAGCGGACCAAGAGACCCAGTACTTC. This encodes CASSPRLADQETQYF.

As regards this clone: One junction end disagrees with the germline gene, perhaps due to a read error. The V gene is TRBV18, the J gene TRBJ2-3; 10 nucleotides match TRBD2. CDR1 and CDR2 (germline): KGHSH, LQKENI. The CDR3 runs 14 residues. The CDR3 sequence is CASSLSNHLAGESF. CDR3 nucleotide sequence: TGTGCCAGCTCACTCTCCAATCATCTAGCGGGGGAGAGTTTT.

The chain is built from TRBV28 and TRBJ1-6; D possibly corresponds to TRBD1 (5 bases). The CDR3 has 14 residues. Trimming cost V 7 bases and J 13 bases, with 20 bases left between them. Per germline, CDR1 MDHEN and CDR2 SYDVKM. The CDR3 DNA is TGTGCCAGCATCTTAGGCGGGGGGGAAGGCCCCCTCCACTTT. Amino acids: CASILGGGEGPLHF.

The chain joins TRBV18 to TRBJ2-2; TRBD1 matches 7 bases. V was pared by 1 base and J by 7 bases, with 6 bases of the junction left unmatched. Per germline, CDR1 KGHSH and CDR2 LQKENI. CDR3 size: 15 residues. The CDR3 DNA follows: TGTGCCAGCTCACCACGAGGGGGCGATGGCGGGGAGCTGTTTTTT. It yields the protein CASSPRGGDGGELFF.

The V and J genes are TRBV18 and TRBJ1-2; D is unclear. The germline V gene encodes CDR1 KGHSH and CDR2 LQKENI. The germline V and J ends were trimmed by 3 bases and 6 bases, with 17 bases remaining between them. The CDR3 covers 15 residues. CDR3 nucleotides: TGTGCCAGCTCACCGAACACAGCCGCAAACGATGGCTACACCTTC. As protein: CASSPNTAANDGYTF.

The genes are TRBV5-5 and TRBJ1-1; D remains unclear. Trimming removed 0 bases from V and 3 bases from J, with 12 bases in between. The length of the CDR3 is 15 residues. Germline V gene lookup returns CDR1 SGHKS and CDR2 YYEKEE (reference sequence). The CDR3 region has the DNA TGTGCCAGCAGCTTGGGGGCCCAACGGTACACTGAAGCTTTCTTT. Translated: CASSLGAQRYTEAFF.

V and J are TRBV23-1 and TRBJ1-2; D gene ambiguous. TRBV23-1 is assigned to the ORF class and has an uncertain function. CDR3 size: 14 residues. Trimming stripped 0 bases from V and 2 bases from J, with 7 bases between. CDR3 region: CASSQSSGNYGYTF. The CDR3 DNA follows: TGCGCCAGCAGTCAATCGTCGGGGAACTATGGCTACACCTTC.

V is TRBV3-1 (or the pseudogene TRBV3-2) and J is TRBJ2-2; no reliable D call. V lost 6 bases to trimming and J lost 0 bases, with 14 bases between them. The CDR3 has 16 amino acids. Germline V gene data show CDR1 as LGHDT and CDR2 as YNNKEL (reference sequence). The CDR3 here is CASRQWSLTNTGELFF. CDR3 nucleotide sequence: TGTGCCAGCAGACAATGGTCACTAACGAACACCGGGGAGCTGTTTTTT.

The V call is TRBV18, the J call TRBJ2-3, with D maybe TRBD1 (6 bases). V gave up 0 bases and J gave up 0 bases, with 10 bases separating them. The CDR3 runs 16 residues. Germline CDR1 is KGHSH and CDR2 is LQKENI. This CDR3 is CASSPPDRLSTDTQYF. CDR3 coding DNA: TGTGCCAGCTCACCACCGGACAGACTTAGCACAGATACGCAGTATTTT.

The chain combines TRBV13 with TRBJ1-2, with D possibly being TRBD1 (6 bases). Germline assignment: CDR1 PRHDT and CDR2 FYEKMQ (reference sequence). Trimming took off 5 bases at V and 6 bases at J, with 16 bases between the two ends. There are 14 residues in the CDR3. CDR3 sequence (DNA): TGTGCCAGCAGCGTCAGGGGCCTCCGTGATGGCTACACCTTC. This encodes CASSVRGLRDGYTF. The whole variable domain, filled in from reference TRBV13 and TRBJ1-2, reads AAGVIQSPRHLIKEKRETATLKCYPIPRHDTVYWYQQGPGQDPQFLISFYEKMQSDKGSIPDRFSAQQFSDYHSELNMSSLELGDSALYFCASSVRGLRDGYTFGSGTRLTVV.

This clone was detected ten times or more. The chain employs TRBV11-3 and TRBJ2-1; TRBD2 might be the D (6 bases). Germline V gene lookup returns CDR1 SGHNT and CDR2 YENEEA. This CDR3 has 14 amino acids. Trimming removed 5 bases at V and 5 bases at J, with 13 bases between. CDR3 sequence (DNA): TGTGCCAGCAGCACCCGGGGAGGAGACAATGAGCAGTTCTTC. It specifies CASSTRGGDNEQFF.

The rearrangement joins TRBV3-1 (or the pseudogene TRBV3-2) to TRBJ1-4, with 11 bases lining up with TRBD1. CDR1 LGHDT and CDR2 YNNKEL come from the germline V gene (reference sequence). The CDR3 loop spans 18 amino acids. With V trimmed by 4 bases and J by 4 bases, 11 bases remained unmatched. CDR3 amino acids: CASSPWTGGEKGNEKLFF. CDR3 coding DNA: TGTGCCAGCAGCCCTTGGACAGGGGGCGAGAAGGGTAATGAAAAACTGTTTTTT.

V gene TRBV27 combines with J gene TRBJ1-3; maybe TRBD1 (6 bases). V was trimmed by 7 bases and J by 2 bases, leaving 18 bases between them. Germline loops: CDR1 MNHEY, CDR2 SMNVEV (reference sequence). The CDR3 spans 16 residues. In nucleotides, the CDR3 is TGTGCCAGCAATCCGACAGGAGTCACGACTGGAAACACCATATATTTT. Its protein is CASNPTGVTTGNTIYF.

The V call is TRBV6-1, the J call TRBJ2-7, with D possibly being TRBD2 (6 bases). The CDR3 sequence is 12 residues long. In germline, CDR1 is MNHNS, CDR2 SASEGT. Trimming stripped 3 bases from V and 6 bases from J, with 9 bases between. CDR3 DNA: TGTGCCAGCAGTGAGGTGGGAGGCGAGCAGTACTTC. Amino acids: CASSEVGGEQYF.

The chain uses TRBV6-5 and TRBJ2-1, with TRBD2 identical over 8 bases. J lost 7 bases, V lost 6 bases, and 11 bases had no gene match. The germline V gene has CDR1 MNHEY and CDR2 SVGAGI. The CDR3 extends over 15 amino acids. The CDR3 spells CASRGATGGRNEQFF. CDR3 in DNA: TGTGCCAGCAGAGGGGCAACGGGGGGGCGGAATGAGCAGTTCTTC.

The genes are TRBV6-5 and TRBJ2-7; possibly TRBD1 for D (5 bases). Looked up from germline, CDR1 is MNHEY and CDR2 is SVGAGI. Trimming removed 6 bases from V and 0 bases from J, with 12 bases in between. The CDR3 contains 14 residues. CDR3: CASRTQDNSYEQYF. CDR3 coding DNA: TGTGCCAGCAGGACTCAGGACAACTCCTACGAGCAGTACTTC.